These T cell receptor beta chains were read from a single sample in a study of beta chain features in type 1 diabetes. The data were produced by immunoSEQ multiplex PCR, yet TCRdb's version contains in-frame clones alone and is incomplete. In the table there are 600,000 to 700,000 clones, roughly 12% of which are singletons. What was sequenced was naive CD4+ T cells from blood. Receptor source: a man younger than 45 with type 1 diabetes. CDR3s include the opening cysteine and the closing phenylalanine or tryptophan. Fields, in order: clone size, J gene, V gene, CDR3 length, D gene, CDR3 protein, CDR3 DNA. D genes are given only for firm matches. Not all rows give a size; the values are once, few, many and, for expanded clones, a class.

clone_size: few
j_call: TRBJ1-2
v_call: TRBV6-1
cdr3_length: 13
d_call: TRBD1
cdr3_aa: CASRQGPGYGYTF
cdr3_nt: TGTGCCAGTAGACAGGGTCCGGGGTATGGCTACACCTTC

clone_size: few
j_call: TRBJ1-1
v_call: TRBV12-5
cdr3_length: 14
d_call: NA
cdr3_aa: CASGLAPMATEAFF
cdr3_nt: TGTGCTAGTGGTCTCGCCCCGATGGCCACTGAAGCTTTCTTT

clone_size: NA
j_call: TRBJ2-1
v_call: TRBV28
cdr3_length: 14
d_call: NA
cdr3_aa: CASSLRGRYNEQFF
cdr3_nt: TGTGCCAGCAGTTTACGGGGGCGGTACAATGAGCAGTTCTTC

clone_size: NA
j_call: TRBJ2-3
v_call: TRBV7-8
cdr3_length: 18
d_call: TRBD2
cdr3_aa: CASSSGRSGGPDTDTQYF
cdr3_nt: TGTGCCAGCAGCTCCGGTCGTAGCGGGGGGCCCGACACAGATACGCAGTATTTT

clone_size: NA
j_call: TRBJ1-6
v_call: TRBV2
cdr3_length: 12
d_call: NA
cdr3_aa: CASKRTGGTLHF
cdr3_nt: TGTGCCAGCAAAAGGACGGGAGGCACCCTCCACTTT

clone_size: NA
j_call: TRBJ2-1
v_call: TRBV19
cdr3_length: 13
d_call: NA
cdr3_aa: CASRQVHYNEQFF
cdr3_nt: TGTGCCAGTCGGCAGGTCCACTACAATGAGCAGTTCTTC

clone_size: NA
j_call: TRBJ2-7
v_call: TRBV18
cdr3_length: 15
d_call: TRBD2
cdr3_aa: CASSPGLAGEGEQYF
cdr3_nt: TGTGCCAGCTCACCTGGACTAGCGGGGGAAGGAGAGCAGTACTTC

clone_size: few
j_call: TRBJ2-3
v_call: TRBV5-1
cdr3_length: 15
d_call: TRBD2
cdr3_aa: CASSRLAGATDTQYF
cdr3_nt: TGCGCCAGCAGCAGACTAGCGGGGGCCACAGATACGCAGTATTTT

clone_size: NA
j_call: TRBJ1-2
v_call: TRBV28
cdr3_length: 11
d_call: NA
cdr3_aa: CASSSPQAYTF
cdr3_nt: TGTGCCAGCAGTTCGCCCCAGGCCTACACCTTC

clone_size: NA
j_call: TRBJ1-3
v_call: TRBV5-6
cdr3_length: 16
d_call: NA
cdr3_aa: CASSPRRNPSGNTIYF
cdr3_nt: TGTGCCAGCAGCCCGCGTCGGAACCCCTCTGGAAACACCATATATTTT

clone_size: few
j_call: TRBJ2-3
v_call: TRBV11-2
cdr3_length: 14
d_call: NA
cdr3_aa: CASRLALLADTQYF
cdr3_nt: TGTGCCAGCAGACTAGCCCTCCTCGCAGATACGCAGTATTTT

clone_size: few
j_call: TRBJ2-3
v_call: TRBV2
cdr3_length: 13
d_call: NA
cdr3_aa: CASSGVYTDTQYF
cdr3_nt: TGTGCCAGCAGTGGGGTGTACACAGATACGCAGTATTTT

clone_size: once
j_call: TRBJ2-6
v_call: TRBV7-2
cdr3_length: 14
d_call: NA
cdr3_aa: CASSPQVGANVLTF
cdr3_nt: TGTGCCAGCAGCCCTCAGGTGGGGGCCAACGTCCTGACTTTC

clone_size: once
j_call: TRBJ2-5
v_call: TRBV2
cdr3_length: 15
d_call: TRBD1
cdr3_aa: CASSPGVGGPETQYF
cdr3_nt: TGTGCCAGCAGTCCAGGGGTAGGGGGCCCGGAGACCCAGTACTTC

clone_size: few
j_call: TRBJ2-3
v_call: TRBV7-3
cdr3_length: 14
d_call: TRBD2
cdr3_aa: CASSLTSGTDTQYF
cdr3_nt: TGTGCCAGCAGCTTAACTAGCGGGACAGATACGCAGTATTTT

clone_size: few
j_call: TRBJ2-1
v_call: TRBV7-6
cdr3_length: 15
d_call: TRBD2
cdr3_aa: CASSYTSGGAVEQFF
cdr3_nt: TGTGCCAGCAGCTATACTAGCGGGGGGGCCGTGGAGCAGTTCTTC

clone_size: few
j_call: TRBJ1-2
v_call: TRBV4-3
cdr3_length: 16
d_call: NA
cdr3_aa: CASSQTPGQGNYGYTF
cdr3_nt: TGCGCCAGCAGCCAAACCCCCGGGCAGGGTAACTATGGCTACACCTTC

clone_size: NA
j_call: TRBJ2-5
v_call: TRBV6-6
cdr3_length: 15
d_call: NA
cdr3_aa: CASSYSWTPGETQYF
cdr3_nt: TGTGCCAGCAGTTACTCGTGGACTCCTGGCGAGACCCAGTACTTC

clone_size: NA
j_call: TRBJ2-1
v_call: TRBV4-3
cdr3_length: 17
d_call: NA
cdr3_aa: CASSQDLSSSSYNEQFF
cdr3_nt: TGCGCCAGCAGCCAAGATCTGAGTAGTAGCTCCTACAATGAGCAGTTCTTC

clone_size: few
j_call: TRBJ2-5
v_call: TRBV5-1
cdr3_length: 14
d_call: NA
cdr3_aa: CASSLQGDQETQYF
cdr3_nt: TGCGCCAGCAGCTTACAGGGAGACCAAGAGACCCAGTACTTC